Below, 20 T cell receptor beta chains from the same sample are listed, as sequenced in a study of cytomegalovirus exposure and HLA in healthy donors. Assay used: immunoSEQ multiplex PCR; TCRdb lists only in-frame clones, some missing. The sample lists 55,000 to 70,000 clones; approximately 91% were seen once. Source material: PBMCs. These receptors were obtained from a man between 18 and 35 years old in good health and CMV-seronegative.

The chain recombines TRBV7-8 with TRBJ1-3; TRBD1 matches at 7 bases. From germline, CDR1 is SGHVS and CDR2 FQNEAQ. V lost 5 bases to trimming and J lost 2 bases; unmatched junction nucleotides: 3. This CDR3 has 14 amino acids. CDR3 coding DNA: TGTGCCAGCAGCCCCGACAGGGCTGGAAACACCATATATTTT. Residues: CASSPDRAGNTIYF. The variable domain in full, completed from reference TRBV7-8 and TRBJ1-3, reads GAGVSQSPRYKVAKRGQDVALRCDPISGHVSLFWYQQALGQGPEFLTYFQNEAQLDKSGLPSDRFFAERPEGSVSTLKIQRTQQEDSAVYLCASSPDRAGNTIYFGEGSWLTVV.

This chain connects TRBV6-1 to TRBJ1-5; D perhaps matches TRBD1 (5 bases). CDR3 size: 15 residues. The germline V gene encodes CDR1 MNHNS and CDR2 SASEGT. V gave up 3 bases and J gave up 6 bases, with 15 bases separating them. The CDR3 sequence is CASSDARGFGQPQHF. The CDR3 bases are TGTGCCAGCAGTGACGCCCGGGGGTTTGGTCAGCCCCAGCATTTT.

This rearrangement joins TRBV29-1 to TRBJ1-5, with D maybe TRBD1 (5 bases). Trimming cost V 4 bases and J 4 bases, with 23 bases left between them. The CDR3 is 17 amino acids. CDR1 is SQVTM and CDR2 is ANQGSEA in the germline V gene. This CDR3 is CSVVFGQGLSGNQPQHF. Written as DNA, the CDR3 is TGCAGCGTTGTATTCGGGCAGGGCTTATCAGGGAATCAGCCCCAGCATTTT.

This sequence joins TRBV29-1 and TRBJ1-2; no reliable D call. V lost 7 bases and J lost 0, with 9 bases in between. The germline V gene has CDR1 SQVTM and CDR2 ANQGSEA. CDR3 length: 12 amino acids. CDR3 DNA: TGCAGCGCCATGACAACTAACTATGGCTACACCTTC. As protein: CSAMTTNYGYTF.

The chain employs TRBV11-1 and TRBJ2-3, with TRBD1 matching over 8 bases. In germline, CDR1 is SGHAT, CDR2 FQDESV (reference sequence). This CDR3 has 16 amino acids. V gave up 5 bases and J gave up 2 bases; unmatched junction bases: 9. The CDR3 DNA follows: TGTGCCAGCAGCGAACCGGGACAGGCCTACACAGATACGCAGTATTTT. Amino acid sequence: CASSEPGQAYTDTQYF.

The chain combines TRBV27 with TRBJ2-3; the match to TRBD2 covers 7 bases. Trimming at V came to 0 bases and at J to 6 bases, leaving 9 bases not matched to a gene. The CDR3 covers 16 residues. Germline CDR1 is MNHEY and CDR2 is SMNVEV (reference sequence). CDR3 sequence: CASSLSRGSGRDTQYF. The CDR3 DNA reads as TGTGCCAGCAGTTTATCGCGCGGGAGTGGTCGGGATACGCAGTATTTT.

The count of this clone is one. The chain carries TRBV5-6 and TRBJ1-1, with 7 bases fitting TRBD1. Trimming at V came to 4 bases and at J to 13 bases, leaving 10 bases not matched to a gene. Germline V gives CDR1 SGHDT, CDR2 YYEEEE. This CDR3 region has 12 residues. As DNA, the CDR3 is TGTGCCAGCAGCCTACATACAGGGGATGATTTCTTT. It encodes CASSLHTGDDFF.

The rearrangement uses TRBV2 and TRBJ1-5; the D gene is possibly TRBD1 (5 bases). The germline gives CDR1 SNHLY, CDR2 FYNNEI. V lost 4 bases and J 3 bases, leaving 10 bases between the germline ends. The CDR3 totals 14 residues. As DNA, the CDR3 is TGTGCCAGCAGTGCACAGGTCCCCAATCAGCCCCAGCATTTT. Translated: CASSAQVPNQPQHF. Based on the CDR3 plus reference TRBV2 and TRBJ1-5, the full variable domain is EPEVTQTPSHQVTQMGQEVILRCVPISNHLYFYWYRQILGQKVEFLVSFYNNEISEKSEIFDDQFSVERPDGSNFTLKIRSTKLEDSAMYFCASSAQVPNQPQHFGDGTRLSIL.

The rearrangement joins TRBV5-1 to TRBJ2-5, with 8 bases identical to TRBD1. The J segment lost 0 bases and the V segment lost 4 bases, leaving 5 bases of the junction unmatched. This CDR3 contains 15 residues. The germline gives CDR1 SGHRS, CDR2 YFSETQ. CDR3 in amino acids: CASSPGTGYQETQYF. CDR3 nucleotides: TGCGCCAGCAGCCCAGGGACAGGCTACCAAGAGACCCAGTACTTC.

This clone was counted a single time. J is TRBJ1-3 and V is TRBV5-6; 8 positions match TRBD1. The germline V gene has CDR1 SGHDT and CDR2 YYEEEE. The CDR3 runs to 16 residues. J lost 2 bases, V lost 2 bases, and 6 bases had no gene match. The CDR3, as DNA: TGTGCCAGCAGCTTAGAACTGACAGGGGCTGGAAACACCATATATTTT. Amino acids: CASSLELTGAGNTIYF.

The chain has TRBV7-3 and TRBJ2-1; D possibly corresponds to TRBD1 (5 bases). CDR3 length: 15 residues. Trimming left V 5 bases short and J 3 bases short, with 14 bases between. The germline gives CDR1 SGHTA, CDR2 FQGTGA. CDR3 loop: CASSPSGQGYNEQFF. CDR3 nucleotide sequence: TGTGCCAGCAGCCCCTCGGGTCAGGGCTACAATGAGCAGTTCTTC. Full variable domain (remainder filled in from reference TRBV7-3 and TRBJ2-1): GAGVSQTPSNKVTEKGKYVELRCDPISGHTALYWYRQSLGQGPEFLIYFQGTGAADDSGLPNDRFFAVRPEGSVSTLKIQRTERGDSAVYLCASSPSGQGYNEQFFGPGTRLTVL.

V usage is TRBV30 and J usage is TRBJ2-7, with D possibly TRBD1 on 6 matching bases. This CDR3 contains 13 residues. The germline V and J ends were trimmed by 0 bases and 4 bases, with 10 bases remaining between them. Germline V CDR1 and CDR2: GTSNPN, SVGIG (reference sequence). The CDR3 protein is CAWSVQGSYEQYF. For the CDR3, the DNA is TGTGCCTGGAGTGTACAGGGATCGTACGAGCAGTACTTC.

The genes are TRBV28 and TRBJ2-2; 9 bases line up with TRBD1. V trimming: 6 bases; J trimming: 6 bases; junction bases outside the gene matches: 8. Germline loops: CDR1 MDHEN, CDR2 SYDVKM. This CDR3 has 15 amino acids. DNA of the CDR3: TGTGCCAGCAGATTACAGGGGGCTTGGTCCGGGGAGCTGTTTTTT. Encoded protein: CASRLQGAWSGELFF. Based on the CDR3 plus reference TRBV28 and TRBJ2-2, the full variable domain is DVKVTQSSRYLVKRTGEKVFLECVQDMDHENMFWYRQDPGLGLRLIYFSYDVKMKEKGDIPEGYSVSREKKERFSLILESASTNQTSMYLCASRLQGAWSGELFFGEGSRLTVL.

This clone was seen just once. The chain employs TRBV7-2 and TRBJ2-1; no definite D call. From germline, CDR1 is SGHTA and CDR2 FQGNSA. The CDR3 has 14 residues. With 5 bases removed from V and 5 bases from J, the gap between germline ends came to 13 bases. CDR3 coding DNA: TGTGCCAGCAGCGACTTGTCGATCAACAATGAGCAGTTCTTC. Its translation: CASSDLSINNEQFF.

This CDR3 is CASSEDFPGTPSYNEQFF. The CDR3 DNA sequence: TGTGCCAGCAGTGAAGATTTCCCCGGGACTCCCTCCTACAATGAGCAGTTCTTC. V usage is TRBV2 and J usage is TRBJ2-1, with D tentatively TRBD2 (6 bases). Trimming took 1 base from V and 0 from J, leaving 16 bases between them. From germline, CDR1 is SNHLY and CDR2 FYNNEI. The CDR3 contains 18 residues.

The chain combines TRBV2 with TRBJ2-2, with 10 bases lining up with TRBD2. With V trimmed by 7 bases and J by 4 bases, 9 bases remained unmatched. Germline CDR1 and CDR2: SNHLY and FYNNEI. The CDR3 runs to 16 residues. The CDR3: CASKASGSGGTGELFF. CDR3 DNA sequence: TGTGCCAGCAAAGCTAGCGGGAGTGGGGGCACCGGGGAGCTGTTTTTT.

The V and J genes are TRBV7-9 and TRBJ2-1; 14 bases fit TRBD2. Germline values: CDR1 SEHNR, CDR2 FQNEAQ (reference sequence). This CDR3 is built from 19 residues. V dropped 4 bases and J dropped 9; count of bases not matched to a gene: 17. The CDR3 coding sequence is TGTGCCAGCAGCTCCCATACCGGGACTAGCGGGAGTCCGGGGTTTGAGCAGTTCTTC. Its translation: CASSSHTGTSGSPGFEQFF.

This clone was picked up a small number of times. The chain couples TRBV7-8 to TRBJ2-7; 13 bases are a match to TRBD2. The ends lost 3 bases at V and 0 bases at J; junction bases unmatched: 8. This CDR3 has 18 amino acids. Germline lookup yields CDR1 SGHVS and CDR2 FQNEAQ. CDR3 in amino acids: CASSFRTSGSGSSYEQYF. The CDR3 nucleotides read TGTGCCAGCAGCTTTCGGACTAGCGGGAGTGGGAGCTCCTACGAGCAGTACTTC.

This chain uses TRBV5-8 with TRBJ2-5; TRBD2 agrees at 9 bases. After removal of 5 bases from V and 2 bases from J, the junction contained 4 bases not matched to a gene. Germline V lookup: CDR1 SGHTS, CDR2 YDEGEE. The CDR3 is made up of 14 amino acids. CDR3 protein: CASRHSGSQETQYF. CDR3 coding DNA: TGTGCCAGCAGGCATAGCGGGAGTCAAGAGACCCAGTACTTC. The full variable domain, its missing parts supplied by reference TRBV5-8 and TRBJ2-5, is EAGVTQSPTHLIKTRGQQATLRCSPISGHTSVYWYQQALGLGLQFLLWYDEGEERNRGNFPPRFSGRQFPNYSSELNVNALELEDSALYLCASRHSGSQETQYFGPGTRLLVL.

This sequence joins TRBV9 and TRBJ1-3; no clear D gene. The CDR3 totals 15 residues. The V and J ends lost 7 bases and 0 bases respectively, with 14 bases between them. From germline, CDR1 is SGDLS and CDR2 YYNGEE. DNA for the CDR3: TGTGCCAGCGGCCCGCGAGGCACCTCTGGAAACACCATATATTTT. The encoded protein is CASGPRGTSGNTIYF.